These 20 T cell receptor beta chains share one sample of origin, sequenced in a study of molecular identifiers for immune sequencing clone quantification. TCRdb itself ran the PCR reads through MiXCR, one entry per CDR3 protein. This table holds some 320,000 distinct CDR3 sequences, roughly 23% found once. Sequencing input: naive CD8+ T cells from blood, with Jurkat cell RNA spiked in. Subset noted: FACS-sorted CD8+CD4-CCR7+CD45RA+ naive T cells. The receptors come from a human donor in good health. Some libraries in this study had Jurkat cell RNA spiked in.

J is TRBJ2-6 and V is TRBV27; D remains ambiguous. CDR1 is MNHEY and CDR2 is SMNVEV in the germline V gene (reference sequence). Deletions cut 2 bases from V and 0 bases from J, with 14 bases between. There are 18 residues in the CDR3. The CDR3 is CASSLDPGISSGANVLTF. The CDR3 nucleotides are TGTGCCAGCAGTTTAGACCCAGGAATCAGCTCTGGGGCCAACGTCCTGACTTTC.

This clonotype was recorded many times. The chain uses TRBV19 and TRBJ1-5; the D gene is possibly TRBD1 (5 bases). Per germline, CDR1 LNHDA and CDR2 SQIVND (reference sequence). The CDR3 contains 15 residues. CDR3 sequence: CASLPGTASNQPQHF. CDR3 DNA: TGTGCTTCGTTACCAGGGACGGCCAGCAATCAGCCCCAGCATTTT.

This clonotype has ten or more counts. The V gene is TRBV7-9, the J gene TRBJ2-5; D is uncertain. Germline V gene data show CDR1 as SEHNR and CDR2 as FQNEAQ (reference sequence). The ends were cut back, 6 bases at V and 2 bases at J, with 13 bases in the middle. The CDR3 loop spans 14 amino acids. Here the CDR3 reads CASRDPGQQETQYF. DNA for the CDR3: TGTGCCAGCAGAGACCCGGGCCAACAAGAGACCCAGTACTTC.

About this clonotype itself: One base away lies a much larger clone, so this may be a sequencing read error. The chain employs TRBV7-2 and TRBJ2-5; tentative D call: TRBD2 (6 bases). The CDR3 sequence is 15 residues long. Trimming cost V 5 bases and J 1 base, with 14 bases left between them. Germline assignment: CDR1 SGHTA and CDR2 FQGNSA. CDR3 region: CASSRLVESQETQYF. CDR3 nucleotides: TGTGCCAGCAGCAGACTAGTGGAGAGCCAAGAGACCCAGTACTTC.

This clonotype was recorded at least ten times. This sequence joins TRBV7-9 and TRBJ2-2; 8 bases align to TRBD2. Unmatched junction bases numbered 4, after V lost 4 bases and J lost 0 bases. Looked up from germline, CDR1 is SEHNR and CDR2 is FQNEAQ (reference sequence). This CDR3 comprises 16 residues. The CDR3 nucleotides read TGTGCCAGCAGCTCAAATAGCGGGGCGAACACCGGGGAGCTGTTTTTT. It specifies CASSSNSGANTGELFF.

The V gene is TRBV7-9, the J gene TRBJ1-3; perhaps TRBD1 as D (5 bases). This CDR3 region has 16 residues. Trimming shortened V by 5 bases and J by 1 base, and 15 bases separated the two germline ends. Germline V gene data show CDR1 as SEHNR and CDR2 as FQNEAQ (reference sequence). In nucleotides, the CDR3 is TGTGCCAGCAGCCAGAACCGGGACTTTTCTGGAAACACCATATATTTT. Translated, it gives CASSQNRDFSGNTIYF.

This clonotype was picked up many times. The chain links TRBV4-1 to TRBJ1-4; D gene uncertain. Germline assignment: CDR1 MGHRA and CDR2 YSYEKL. The CDR3 covers 15 residues. Trimming pared 4 bases from V and 0 bases from J, leaving 9 bases between. CDR3: CASSRLVATNEKLFF. CDR3 sequence (DNA): TGCGCCAGCAGCCGTTTGGTTGCAACTAATGAAAAACTGTTTTTT.

This clonotype has ten or more counts. The chain has TRBV5-4 and TRBJ2-3; 13 bases are shared with TRBD2. This CDR3 is 18 amino acids long. Germline CDR1 reads SGHNT; CDR2 reads YYREEE (reference sequence). Losses at the gene ends were 5 bases for V and 0 bases for J; bases not matched to a gene: 9. The DNA of the CDR3 is TGTGCCAGCAGACCGGGACTAGCGGGACCCCAAAGCACAGATACGCAGTATTTT. Translation: CASRPGLAGPQSTDTQYF.

The V and J genes are TRBV30 and TRBJ1-1; no definite D call. In germline, CDR1 is GTSNPN, CDR2 SVGIG (reference sequence). This CDR3 contains 13 residues. Trimming took 4 bases from V and 5 from J, leaving 14 bases between them. The chain's CDR3 is CAWTLSRMTEAFF. The CDR3 DNA follows: TGTGCCTGGACCTTGTCGCGGATGACTGAAGCTTTCTTT. Drawing the rest from reference TRBV30 and TRBJ1-1, the complete variable domain is SQTIHQWPATLVQPVGSPLSLECTVEGTSNPNLYWYRQAAGRGLQLLFYSVGIGQISSEVPQNLSASRPQDRQFILSSKKLLLSDSGFYLCAWTLSRMTEAFFGQGTRLTVV.

The chain carries TRBV19 and TRBJ1-5, with D uncertain. In germline, CDR1 is LNHDA, CDR2 SQIVND (reference sequence). The ends were cut back, 3 bases at V and 6 bases at J, with 15 bases in the middle. There are 15 residues in the CDR3. CDR3 in amino acids: CASSIMGVSGQPQHF. In DNA, the CDR3 is TGTGCCAGTAGTATCATGGGTGTCTCAGGTCAGCCCCAGCATTTT. Full variable domain (missing parts from reference TRBV19 and TRBJ1-5): DGGITQSPKYLFRKEGQNVTLSCEQNLNHDAMYWYRQDPGQGLRLIYYSQIVNDFQKGDIAEGYSVSREKKESFPLTVTSAQKNPTAFYLCASSIMGVSGQPQHFGDGTRLSIL.

The chain combines TRBV6-6 with TRBJ1-1, with D possibly TRBD1 on 5 matching bases. CDR1 and CDR2 from the germline V gene are MNHNY and SVGAGI (reference sequence). There are 15 residues in the CDR3. V shed 0 bases and J shed 3 bases, with 11 bases lying between them. CDR3 loop: CASSYSGGGYTEAFF. DNA of the CDR3: TGTGCCAGCAGTTACTCTGGGGGAGGGTACACTGAAGCTTTCTTT.

About this clonotype itself: Germline and junction disagree at one end, which may indicate a read error. The chain carries TRBV4-3 and TRBJ1-1; TRBD1 might be the D (6 bases). CDR1 and CDR2 from the germline V gene are LGHNA and YSLEER. CDR3 length: 15 amino acids. CDR3 coding DNA: TGCGCCAGCAGACAAGGAGGCAGGGGAGCCACTGAAGCTTTCTTT. It yields the protein CASRQGGRGATEAFF.

Turning to this clonotype: A much larger clone differs from this one at a single base, so this may be a read error. V and J are TRBV30 and TRBJ2-2, with 7 bases matching TRBD1. The CDR3 is 12 residues long. Per the germline V gene, CDR1 is GTSNPN and CDR2 is SVGIG (reference sequence). CDR3 loop: CAWNRGTGEPFF. The DNA of the CDR3 is TGTGCCTGGAACAGGGGAACCGGGGAGCCGTTTTTT. Variable domain in full (rest from reference TRBV30 and TRBJ2-2): SQTIHQWPATLVQPVGSPLSLECTVEGTSNPNLYWYRQAAGRGLQLLFYSVGIGQISSEVPQNLSASRPQDRQFILSSKKLLLSDSGFYLCAWNRGTGEPFFGEGSRLTVL.

Many counts were recorded for this clonotype. This sequence joins TRBV4-3 and TRBJ2-1; 8 bases are a match to TRBD2. The junction had 1 base not matched to a gene; V was cut back by 0 bases and J by 0 bases. The V gene's germline CDR1 is LGHNA and CDR2 YSLEER. CDR3 length: 16 amino acids. The CDR3 DNA is TGCGCCAGCAGCCAAGATACTAGCGGCTCCTACAATGAGCAGTTCTTC. Amino acid sequence: CASSQDTSGSYNEQFF.

As for this clonotype: A much larger clone lies one base from this, so it may be a read error. The chain carries TRBV7-9 and TRBJ2-5, with TRBD1 identical over 10 bases. The CDR3 is 15 amino acids. Germline CDR1 reads SEHNR; CDR2 reads FQNEAQ (reference sequence). The CDR3 nucleotides read TGTGCCGGCAGCTTAAGAGGGACAGGGGAAGAGACCCAGTACTTC. Translation gives CAGSLRGTGEETQYF.

A few counts support this clonotype. The rearrangement joins TRBV7-7 to TRBJ2-3, with 10 positions matching TRBD2. The length of the CDR3 is 15 residues. The V and J ends lost 1 base and 5 bases, in that order; junction bases with no gene match: 3. Per the germline V gene, CDR1 is SSHAT and CDR2 is FNYEAQ (reference sequence). The CDR3 region has the DNA TGTGCCAGCAGCTTAGTAGCGGGGGGCCAAGATACGCAGTATTTT. Amino acid sequence: CASSLVAGGQDTQYF. The whole variable domain, remainder taken from reference TRBV7-7 and TRBJ2-3, is GAGVSQSPRYKVTKRGQDVTLRCDPISSHATLYWYQQALGQGPEFLTYFNYEAQPDKSGLPSDRFSAERPEGSISTLTIQRTEQRDSAMYRCASSLVAGGQDTQYFGPGTRLTVL.

In regard to this clonotype: A much larger clone lies one base from this, so it may be a read error. This sequence joins TRBV2 and TRBJ2-1; D could derive from TRBD1 or TRBD2 (5 bases each). The CDR3 is 14 residues long. V was shortened by 11 bases and J by 0 bases, with 14 bases between the two germline ends. Germline CDR1 SNHLY, CDR2 FYNNEI. CDR3 nucleotides: TGTGCCGGGACGGCACAGGACTCCTACAATGAGCAGTTCTTC. Translation gives CAGTAQDSYNEQFF.

Concerning this clonotype: Since a much larger clone is just one base distant, this may be a read error. Without the conserved terminal phenylalanine or tryptophan, this CDR3 likely stems from a read error. The chain couples TRBV14 to TRBJ2-3, with 8 bases matching TRBD2. This CDR3 is 17 amino acids long. Germline V gene data show CDR1 as SGHDN and CDR2 as FVKESK. J was trimmed by 0 bases and V by 0 bases; bases with no gene match: 5. The CDR3 loop reads CASSQESSGRSTDTQYS. The CDR3 DNA is TGTGCCAGCAGCCAAGAGTCTAGCGGGCGTAGCACAGATACGCAGTATTCT.

The V call is TRBV6-5, the J call TRBJ2-1; 9 nucleotides agree with TRBD1. The V gene end was trimmed by 0 bases and the J gene end by 10 bases; junction bases not matched to a gene: 7. The CDR3 totals 15 residues. Germline V gene sequence: CDR1 MNHEY, CDR2 SVGAGI. The CDR3 loop is CASSYSGTGFEEQFF. In DNA form, the CDR3 reads TGTGCCAGCAGTTACTCGGGGACAGGGTTCGAGGAGCAGTTCTTC.

Concerning this clonotype itself: This sequence may be a read error, since a much larger clone differs from it by one base. Likely a read error: the CDR3 ends without its conserved phenylalanine or tryptophan. The J gene is TRBJ2-1, the V gene TRBV5-1; D remains ambiguous. The CDR3 covers 12 residues. V was pared by 5 bases and J by 6 bases, with 9 bases between. The germline V gene has CDR1 SGHRS and CDR2 YFSETQ. The chain's CDR3 is CASRANSNEQFC. The CDR3, as DNA: TGCGCCAGCAGGGCCAACAGCAATGAGCAGTTCTGC.